Listed here is a single T cell receptor (beta chain). Its antigen is not known. Sequencing used immunoSEQ multiplex PCR; TCRdb keeps in-frame clones, though not all of them. Counted here are 110,000 to 150,000 clones, around 90% occurring once; the ten biggest clones make up about 3.7%. This sample is part of a study of T cell responses to AZD1222 COVID-19 vaccine. Points from the study as a whole: CD4 TCRs linked to vaccination spanned spike, dominating at 160-218 and 743-854. Donors were largely white British and mainly female; clonal diversity was possibly underestimated. Spike-specific TCR depth and breadth grew after two AZD1222 doses.

The sample here was peripheral blood, taken on day 0 of AZD1222 vaccination. The origin of this receptor is an adult in good health.

Here the CDR3 reads CASSMPSGANVLTF. CDR3 sequence (DNA): TGTGCCAGTAGTATGCCCTCTGGGGCCAACGTCCTGACTTTC. The rearrangement links TRBV19 to TRBJ2-6, with unresolved D. The ends were cut back, 3 bases at V and 0 bases at J, with 3 bases in the middle. CDR1 LNHDA and CDR2 SQIVND come from the germline V gene (reference sequence). The CDR3 runs to 14 residues. Combining the CDR3 with reference TRBV19 and TRBJ2-6 gives the whole variable domain DGGITQSPKYLFRKEGQNVTLSCEQNLNHDAMYWYRQDPGQGLRLIYYSQIVNDFQKGDIAEGYSVSREKKESFPLTVTSAQKNPTAFYLCASSMPSGANVLTFGAGSRLTVL.